One sample yielded the 14 T cell receptor beta chains listed below, sequenced in a study of response to subunit inactivated influenza vaccine. From the RT-PCR reads, TCRdb called clonotypes with MiXCR, one entry per CDR3 protein. The sample has a few hundred thousand distinct CDR3 sequences; 20% to 25% are singletons. The input for sequencing was PBMCs from blood, taken less than 22 months after vaccination. The receptors stem from a man aged 50-75 years who received an inactivated influenza vaccine.

This clonotype was detected a few times. V is TRBV5-1 and J is TRBJ2-5; 9 bases fit TRBD1. The CDR3 is made up of 14 amino acids. Losses at the gene ends were 4 bases for V and 2 bases for J; bases not matched to a gene: 3. Germline-derived CDR1 and CDR2 are SGHRS and YFSETQ. The chain's CDR3 is CASSPGQGQETQYF. The DNA of the CDR3 is TGCGCCAGCAGCCCGGGACAGGGACAAGAGACCCAGTACTTC.

This rearrangement joins TRBV29-1 to TRBJ2-7; the D gene is possibly TRBD2 (5 bases). V shed 6 bases and J shed 0 bases, with 15 bases lying between them. The CDR3 contains 14 residues. Germline V gives CDR1 SQVTM, CDR2 ANQGSEA. The CDR3 loop reads CSVAAGPNSYEQYF. CDR3 nucleotide sequence: TGCAGCGTAGCGGCCGGGCCTAACTCCTACGAGCAGTACTTC.

Only a few counts were recorded for this clonotype. V usage is TRBV19 and J usage is TRBJ1-2; no clear D gene. The V and J ends lost 0 bases and 0 bases respectively, with 5 bases between them. The CDR3 totals 14 residues. Germline CDR1 is LNHDA and CDR2 is SQIVND (reference sequence). In DNA form, the CDR3 reads TGTGCCAGTAGTATAGAGGGATCTAACTATGGCTACACCTTC. Amino acids: CASSIEGSNYGYTF.

Many counts were recorded for this clonotype. A read error may account for a junction end that differs from germline. The V call is TRBV5-1, the J call TRBJ2-7; 7 nucleotides align to TRBD2. The germline V gene encodes CDR1 SGHRS and CDR2 YFSETQ. The CDR3 loop spans 13 amino acids. The CDR3 DNA is TGTGCCAGCAGTCCCGGGGGGACCTACGAGCAGTACTTC. It is translated as CASSPGGTYEQYF.

The sample holds a few counts of this clonotype. The chain joins TRBV7-2 to TRBJ1-1; no firm D call. Looked up from germline, CDR1 is SGHTA and CDR2 is FQGNSA. CDR3 length: 13 amino acids. V lost 7 bases, J lost 3 bases, and 12 bases lay in between. CDR3 DNA sequence: TGTGCCAGCAAACAAGGATTGGACACTGAAGCTTTCTTT. It encodes CASKQGLDTEAFF. Looking up the rest from reference TRBV7-2 and TRBJ1-1 gives the full variable domain: GAGVSQSPSNKVTEKGKDVELRCDPISGHTALYWYRQSLGQGLEFLIYFQGNSAPDKSGLPSDRFSAERTGGSVSTLTIQRTQQEDSAVYLCASKQGLDTEAFFGQGTRLTVV.

This clonotype was seen repeatedly, ten times or more. This chain uses TRBV6-1 with TRBJ1-6; 10 positions agree with TRBD1. V gave up 6 bases and J gave up 11 bases; unmatched junction bases: 13. Per germline, CDR1 MNHNS and CDR2 SASEGT. The CDR3 totals 16 residues. CDR3 loop: CASRHGTGAYEAPLHF. CDR3 nucleotide sequence: TGTGCCAGCAGACACGGGACAGGGGCTTACGAAGCACCCCTCCACTTT.

The chain employs TRBV28 and TRBJ2-3; either TRBD1 or TRBD2 may fit D (6 bases each). Trimming removed 7 bases from V and 3 bases from J, with 14 bases in between. The CDR3 runs to 14 residues. Germline assignment: CDR1 MDHEN and CDR2 SYDVKM. The CDR3 here is CASKLGGSTDTQYF. The DNA of the CDR3 is TGTGCCAGCAAACTAGGGGGGAGTACAGATACGCAGTATTTT. The entire variable domain, with the rest obtained from reference TRBV28 and TRBJ2-3, is as follows: DVKVTQSSRYLVKRTGEKVFLECVQDMDHENMFWYRQDPGLGLRLIYFSYDVKMKEKGDIPEGYSVSREKKERFSLILESASTNQTSMYLCASKLGGSTDTQYFGPGTRLTVL.

The chain's CDR3 is CASSWLAGTSDTQYF. The CDR3 nucleotides read TGTGCCAGCAGCTGGCTAGCGGGCACGTCAGATACGCAGTATTTT. This chain connects TRBV12-3 or TRBV12-4 to TRBJ2-3; 8 bases are a match to TRBD2. Unmatched junction bases numbered 9, after V lost 6 bases and J lost 4 bases. The CDR3 sequence is 15 residues long.

This clonotype turned up a few times. This chain links TRBV14 with TRBJ1-2, with TRBD1 as a possible D gene (5 bases). This CDR3 region has 13 residues. Germline V lookup: CDR1 SGHDN, CDR2 FVKESK. V lost 1 base to trimming and J lost 8 bases, with 11 bases between them. CDR3 sequence reads: CASSQVGTGGYTF. The CDR3 DNA reads TGTGCCAGCAGCCAAGTCGGGACGGGAGGCTACACCTTC.

The chain employs TRBV24-1 and TRBJ2-5; 10 bases are a match to TRBD2. There are 15 residues in the CDR3. Looked up from germline, CDR1 is KGHDR and CDR2 is SFDVKD. Trimming took 4 bases from V and 4 from J; bases not matched to a gene: 5. The CDR3 sequence: CATSDPSGSIETQYF. The CDR3 DNA sequence: TGTGCCACCAGTGACCCTAGCGGGAGCATAGAGACCCAGTACTTC.

This chain connects TRBV30 to TRBJ2-6; possibly TRBD1 for D (6 bases). The CDR3 runs 16 residues. Trimming took off 3 bases at V and 0 bases at J, with 12 bases between the two ends. Germline V lookup: CDR1 GTSNPN, CDR2 SVGIG (reference sequence). The CDR3 DNA reads as TGTGCCTGGAGGCAGGGGACCTTCTCTGGGGCCAACGTCCTGACTTTC. This gives the protein CAWRQGTFSGANVLTF.

The chain employs TRBV5-1 and TRBJ2-7, with D tentatively TRBD1 (5 bases). The germline V gene encodes CDR1 SGHRS and CDR2 YFSETQ. The CDR3 is made up of 13 amino acids. Trimming cost V 0 bases and J 3 bases, with 7 bases left between them. The CDR3 DNA is TGCGCCAGCAGCTTGGACAGGAACTACGAGCAGTACTTC. Protein sequence: CASSLDRNYEQYF. The whole variable domain, remainder taken from reference TRBV5-1 and TRBJ2-7, is KAGVTQTPRYLIKTRGQQVTLSCSPISGHRSVSWYQQTPGQGLQFLFEYFSETQRNKGNFPGRFSGRQFSNSRSEMNVSTLELGDSALYLCASSLDRNYEQYFGPGTRLTVT.

The V call is TRBV20-1, the J call TRBJ1-1, with D possibly TRBD1 on 6 matching bases. From germline, CDR1 is DFQATT and CDR2 SNEGSKA (reference sequence). Trimming left V 5 bases short and J 3 bases short, with 16 bases between. The CDR3 consists of 14 residues. CDR3 protein: CSAAQGGGHTEAFF. The CDR3 coding sequence is TGCAGTGCTGCACAGGGAGGGGGGCACACTGAAGCTTTCTTT.

CDR3 residues: CSASSPPTGGSEQYF. CDR3 coding DNA: TGCAGTGCTAGTAGTCCCCCGACAGGGGGCTCCGAGCAGTACTTC. The rearrangement links TRBV20-1 to TRBJ2-7, with 10 bases identical to TRBD1. This CDR3 is built from 15 residues. In germline, CDR1 is DFQATT, CDR2 SNEGSKA (reference sequence). The trim removed 3 bases at V and 6 bases at J, leaving 11 bases unmatched.